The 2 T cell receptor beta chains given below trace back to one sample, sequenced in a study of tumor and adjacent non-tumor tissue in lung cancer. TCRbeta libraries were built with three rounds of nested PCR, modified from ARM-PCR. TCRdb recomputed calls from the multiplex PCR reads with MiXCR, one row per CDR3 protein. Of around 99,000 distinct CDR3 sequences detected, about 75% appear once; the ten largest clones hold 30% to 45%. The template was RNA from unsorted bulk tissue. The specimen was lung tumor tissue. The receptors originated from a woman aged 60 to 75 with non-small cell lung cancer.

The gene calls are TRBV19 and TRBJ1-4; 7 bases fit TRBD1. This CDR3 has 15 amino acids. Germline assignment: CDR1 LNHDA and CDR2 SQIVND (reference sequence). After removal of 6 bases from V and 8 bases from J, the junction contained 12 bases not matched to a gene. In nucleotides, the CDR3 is TGTGCCAGTAGCTCCCTACAGGGGAATCAGGAAAAACTGTTTTTT. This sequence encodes CASSSLQGNQEKLFF.

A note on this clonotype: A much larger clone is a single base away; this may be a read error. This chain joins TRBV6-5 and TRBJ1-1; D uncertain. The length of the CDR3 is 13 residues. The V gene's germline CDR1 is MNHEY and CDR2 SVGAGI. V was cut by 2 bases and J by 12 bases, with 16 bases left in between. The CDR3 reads CASSYVPLRPTFF. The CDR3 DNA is TGTGCCAGCAGTTACGTTCCTCTCCGCCCGACTTTCTTT.